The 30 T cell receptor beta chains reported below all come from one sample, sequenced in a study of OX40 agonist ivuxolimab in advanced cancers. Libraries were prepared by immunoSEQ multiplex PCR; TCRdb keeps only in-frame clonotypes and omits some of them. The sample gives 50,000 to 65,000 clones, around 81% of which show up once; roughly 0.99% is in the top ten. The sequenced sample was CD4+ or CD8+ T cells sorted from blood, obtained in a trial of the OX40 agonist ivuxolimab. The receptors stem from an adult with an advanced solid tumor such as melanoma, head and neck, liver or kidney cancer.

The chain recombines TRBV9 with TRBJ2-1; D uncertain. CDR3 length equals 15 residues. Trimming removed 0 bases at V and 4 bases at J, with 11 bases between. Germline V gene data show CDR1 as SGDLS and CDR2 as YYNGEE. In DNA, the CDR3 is TGTGCCAGCAGCGTAGATGGGAATCAATACAATGAGCAGTTCTTC. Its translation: CASSVDGNQYNEQFF.

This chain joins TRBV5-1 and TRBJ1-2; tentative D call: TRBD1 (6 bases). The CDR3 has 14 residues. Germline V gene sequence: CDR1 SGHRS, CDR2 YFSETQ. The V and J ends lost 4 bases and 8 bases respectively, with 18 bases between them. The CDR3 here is CASSPRGEVEGYTF. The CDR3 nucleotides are TGCGCCAGCAGCCCGAGGGGGGAGGTGGAAGGCTACACCTTC.

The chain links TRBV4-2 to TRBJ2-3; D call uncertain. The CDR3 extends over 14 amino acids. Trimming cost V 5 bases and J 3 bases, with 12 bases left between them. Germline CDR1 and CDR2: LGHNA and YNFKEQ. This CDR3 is CASSTRDKTDTQYF. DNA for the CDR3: TGTGCCAGCAGCACCCGAGACAAAACAGATACGCAGTATTTT.

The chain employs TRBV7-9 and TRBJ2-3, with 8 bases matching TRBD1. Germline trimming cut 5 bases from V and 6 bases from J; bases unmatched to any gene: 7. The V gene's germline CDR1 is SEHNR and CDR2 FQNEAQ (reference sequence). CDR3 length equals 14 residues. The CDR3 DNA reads TGTGCCAGCAGCCCGACAGGGGCGGGGGATACGCAGTATTTT. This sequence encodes CASSPTGAGDTQYF. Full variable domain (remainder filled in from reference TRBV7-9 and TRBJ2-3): DTGVSQNPRHKITKRGQNVTFRCDPISEHNRLYWYRQTLGQGPEFLTYFQNEAQLEKSRLLSDRFSAERPKGSFSTLEIQRTEQGDSAMYLCASSPTGAGDTQYFGPGTRLTVL.

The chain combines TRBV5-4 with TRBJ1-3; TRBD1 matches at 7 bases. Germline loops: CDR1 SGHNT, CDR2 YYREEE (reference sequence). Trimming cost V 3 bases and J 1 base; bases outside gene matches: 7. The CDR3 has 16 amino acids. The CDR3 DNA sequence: TGTGCCAGCAGCTCGGAAGGGACAGTTTCTGGAAACACCATATATTTT. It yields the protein CASSSEGTVSGNTIYF.

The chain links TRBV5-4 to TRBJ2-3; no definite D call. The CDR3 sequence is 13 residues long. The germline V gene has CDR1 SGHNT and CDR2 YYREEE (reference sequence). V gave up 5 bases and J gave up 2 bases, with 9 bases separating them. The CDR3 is CASSPAPTDTQYF. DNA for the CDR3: TGTGCCAGCAGTCCGGCCCCCACAGATACGCAGTATTTT.

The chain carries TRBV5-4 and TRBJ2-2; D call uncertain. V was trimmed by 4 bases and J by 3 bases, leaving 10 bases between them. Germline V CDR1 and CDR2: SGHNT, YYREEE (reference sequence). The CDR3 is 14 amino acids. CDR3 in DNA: TGTGCCAGCAGCCCCTCGACTCACACCGGGGAGCTGTTTTTT. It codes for CASSPSTHTGELFF.

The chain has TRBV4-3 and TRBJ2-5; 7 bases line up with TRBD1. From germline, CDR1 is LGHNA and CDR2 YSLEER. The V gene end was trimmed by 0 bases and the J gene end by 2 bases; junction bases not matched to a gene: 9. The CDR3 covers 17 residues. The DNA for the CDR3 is TGCGCCAGCAGCCAAGATGATCGGCAGGGGGTGCAAGAGACCCAGTACTTC. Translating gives CASSQDDRQGVQETQYF.

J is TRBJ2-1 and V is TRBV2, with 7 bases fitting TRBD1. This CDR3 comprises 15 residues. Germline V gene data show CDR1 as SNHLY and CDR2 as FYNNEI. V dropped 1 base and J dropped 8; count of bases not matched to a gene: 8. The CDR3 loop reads CASSEDRGRGDEQFF. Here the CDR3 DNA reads TGTGCCAGCAGTGAAGATAGGGGGCGCGGAGATGAGCAGTTCTTC.

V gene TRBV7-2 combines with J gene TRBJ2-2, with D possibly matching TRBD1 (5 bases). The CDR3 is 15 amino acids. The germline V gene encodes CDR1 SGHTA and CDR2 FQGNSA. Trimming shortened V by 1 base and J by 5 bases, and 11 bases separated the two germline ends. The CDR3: CASSLEGVRTGELFF. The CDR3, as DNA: TGTGCCAGCAGCTTAGAAGGGGTACGGACCGGGGAGCTGTTTTTT.

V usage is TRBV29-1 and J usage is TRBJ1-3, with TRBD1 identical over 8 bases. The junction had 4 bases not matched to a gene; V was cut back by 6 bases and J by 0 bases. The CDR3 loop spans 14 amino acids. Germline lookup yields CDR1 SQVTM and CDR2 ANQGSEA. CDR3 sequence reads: CSVTTGGSGNTIYF. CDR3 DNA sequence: TGCAGCGTAACTACAGGGGGCTCTGGAAACACCATATATTTT.

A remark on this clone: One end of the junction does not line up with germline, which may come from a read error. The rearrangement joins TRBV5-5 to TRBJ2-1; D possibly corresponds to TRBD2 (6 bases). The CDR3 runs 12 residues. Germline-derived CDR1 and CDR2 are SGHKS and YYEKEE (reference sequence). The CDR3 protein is CASTLGGNEQFF. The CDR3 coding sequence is TGTGCCAGCACCTTGGGGGGCAATGAGCAGTTCTTC. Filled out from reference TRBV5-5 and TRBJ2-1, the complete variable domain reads DAGVTQSPTHLIKTRGQQVTLRCSPISGHKSVSWYQQVLGQGPQFIFQYYEKEERGRGNFPDRFSARQFPNYSSELNVNALLLGDSALYLCASTLGGNEQFFGPGTRLTVL.

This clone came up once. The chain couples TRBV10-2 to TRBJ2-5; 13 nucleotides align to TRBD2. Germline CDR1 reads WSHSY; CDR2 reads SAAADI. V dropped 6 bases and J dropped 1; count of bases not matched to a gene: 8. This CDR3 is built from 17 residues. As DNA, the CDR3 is TGCGCCAGCAGGCCCCCGACTAGCGGGAGGCTCCAAGAGACCCAGTACTTC. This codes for CASRPPTSGRLQETQYF.

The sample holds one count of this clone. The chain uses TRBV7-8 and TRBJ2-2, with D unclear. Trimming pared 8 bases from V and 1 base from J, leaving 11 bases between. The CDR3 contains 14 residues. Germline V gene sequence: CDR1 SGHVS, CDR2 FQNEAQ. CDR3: CASPKKGNTGELFF. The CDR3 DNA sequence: TGTGCCAGCCCCAAAAAGGGGAACACCGGGGAGCTGTTTTTT.

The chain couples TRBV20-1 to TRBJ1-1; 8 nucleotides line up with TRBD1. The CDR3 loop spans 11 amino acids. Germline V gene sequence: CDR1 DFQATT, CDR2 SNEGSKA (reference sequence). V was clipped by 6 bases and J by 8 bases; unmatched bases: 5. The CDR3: CSARGLSEAFF. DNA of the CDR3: TGCAGTGCCAGGGGGCTCTCCGAAGCTTTCTTT.

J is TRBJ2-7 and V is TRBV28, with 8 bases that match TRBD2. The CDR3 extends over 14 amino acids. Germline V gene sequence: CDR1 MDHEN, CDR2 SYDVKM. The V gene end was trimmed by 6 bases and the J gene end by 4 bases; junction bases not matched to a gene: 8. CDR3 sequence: CASRSGGARYEQYF. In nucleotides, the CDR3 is TGTGCCAGCAGATCCGGGGGGGCGCGGTACGAGCAGTACTTC.

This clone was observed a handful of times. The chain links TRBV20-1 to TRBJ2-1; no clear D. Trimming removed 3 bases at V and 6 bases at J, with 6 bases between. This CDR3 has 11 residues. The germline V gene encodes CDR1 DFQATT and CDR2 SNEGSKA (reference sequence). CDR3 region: CSASTSNEQFF. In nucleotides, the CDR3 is TGCAGTGCTAGCACCAGCAATGAGCAGTTCTTC.

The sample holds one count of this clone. CDR3 in amino acids: CASRIAGGLGDTQYF. CDR3 bases: TGTGCCAGCAGAATAGCGGGGGGGCTTGGAGATACGCAGTATTTT. This chain joins TRBV6-6 and TRBJ2-3; TRBD2 aligns across 11 bases. Trimming cost V 6 bases and J 5 bases; bases outside gene matches: 7. The CDR3 sequence is 15 residues long. Germline CDR1 MNHNY, CDR2 SVGAGI (reference sequence).

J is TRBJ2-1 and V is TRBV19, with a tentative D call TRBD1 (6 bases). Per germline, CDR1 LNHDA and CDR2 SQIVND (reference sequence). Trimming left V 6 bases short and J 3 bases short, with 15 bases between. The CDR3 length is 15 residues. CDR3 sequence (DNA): TGTGCCAGTAGACCCCCGACAGGAGTCTACAATGAGCAGTTCTTC. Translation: CASRPPTGVYNEQFF. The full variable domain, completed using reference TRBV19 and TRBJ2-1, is DGGITQSPKYLFRKEGQNVTLSCEQNLNHDAMYWYRQDPGQGLRLIYYSQIVNDFQKGDIAEGYSVSREKKESFPLTVTSAQKNPTAFYLCASRPPTGVYNEQFFGPGTRLTVL.

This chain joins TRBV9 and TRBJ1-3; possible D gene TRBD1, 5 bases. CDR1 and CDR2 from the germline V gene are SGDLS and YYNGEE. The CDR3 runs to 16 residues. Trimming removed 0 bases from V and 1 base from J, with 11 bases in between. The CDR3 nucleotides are TGTGCCAGCAGCGTAGGGGCGGGGGTTTCTGGAAACACCATATATTTT. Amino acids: CASSVGAGVSGNTIYF.

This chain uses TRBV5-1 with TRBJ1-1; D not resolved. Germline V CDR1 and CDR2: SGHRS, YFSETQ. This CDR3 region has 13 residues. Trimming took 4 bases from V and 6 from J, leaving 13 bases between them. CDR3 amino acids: CASSAYSKAEAFF. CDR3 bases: TGCGCCAGCAGCGCCTACAGCAAGGCTGAAGCTTTCTTT.

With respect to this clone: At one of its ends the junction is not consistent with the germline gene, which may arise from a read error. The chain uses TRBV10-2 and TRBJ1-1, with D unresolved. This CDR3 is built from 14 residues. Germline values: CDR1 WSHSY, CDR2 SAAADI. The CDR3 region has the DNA TGCGCCAGCAGAGAGTCCGCAGCTAACACTGAAGCTTTCTTT. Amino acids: CASRESAANTEAFF.

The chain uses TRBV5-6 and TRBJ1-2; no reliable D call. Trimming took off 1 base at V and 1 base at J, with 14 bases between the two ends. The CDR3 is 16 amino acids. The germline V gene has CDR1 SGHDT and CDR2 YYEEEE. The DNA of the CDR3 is TGTGCCAGCAGCTTGAGGGCAGCTTCTATTAACTATGGCTACACCTTC. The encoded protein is CASSLRAASINYGYTF.

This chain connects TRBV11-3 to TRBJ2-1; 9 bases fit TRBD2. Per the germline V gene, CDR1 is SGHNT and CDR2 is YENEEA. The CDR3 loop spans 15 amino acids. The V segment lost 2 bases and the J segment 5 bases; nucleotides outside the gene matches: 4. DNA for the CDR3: TGTGCCAGCAGCTTATTAGCGGGGGTAAACAATGAGCAGTTCTTC. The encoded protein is CASSLLAGVNNEQFF.

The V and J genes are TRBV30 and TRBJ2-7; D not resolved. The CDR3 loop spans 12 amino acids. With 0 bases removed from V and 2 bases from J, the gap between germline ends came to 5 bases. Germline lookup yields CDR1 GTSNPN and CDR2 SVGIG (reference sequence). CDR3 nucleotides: TGTGCCTGGAGTGTTTTGGCCTACGAGCAGTACTTC. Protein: CAWSVLAYEQYF.

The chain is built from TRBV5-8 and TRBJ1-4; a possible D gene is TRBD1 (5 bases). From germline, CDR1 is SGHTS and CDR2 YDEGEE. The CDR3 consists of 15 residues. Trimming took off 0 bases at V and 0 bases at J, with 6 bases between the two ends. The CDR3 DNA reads TGTGCCAGCAGCTTGGGACAGACAACTAATGAAAAACTGTTTTTT. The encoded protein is CASSLGQTTNEKLFF.

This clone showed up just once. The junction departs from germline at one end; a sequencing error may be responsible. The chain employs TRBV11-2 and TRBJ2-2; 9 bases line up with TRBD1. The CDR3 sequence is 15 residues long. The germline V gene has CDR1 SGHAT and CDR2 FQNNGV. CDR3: CASSLETGGTGELFF. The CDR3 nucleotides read TGTGCCAGCAGCCTAGAGACAGGGGGGACCGGGGAGCTGTTTTTT.

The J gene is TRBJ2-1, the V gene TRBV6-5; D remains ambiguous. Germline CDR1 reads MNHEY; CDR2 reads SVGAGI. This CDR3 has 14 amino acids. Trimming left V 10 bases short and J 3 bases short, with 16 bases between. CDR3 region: CATARALLYNEQFF. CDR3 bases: TGTGCCACCGCTCGCGCACTCCTCTACAATGAGCAGTTCTTC.

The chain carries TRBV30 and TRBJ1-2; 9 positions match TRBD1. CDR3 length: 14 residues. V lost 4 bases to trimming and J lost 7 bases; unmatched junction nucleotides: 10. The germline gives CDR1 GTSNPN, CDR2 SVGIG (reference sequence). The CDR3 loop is CAWKIWGQGRGYTF. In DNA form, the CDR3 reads TGTGCCTGGAAAATTTGGGGACAGGGTCGTGGCTACACCTTC.

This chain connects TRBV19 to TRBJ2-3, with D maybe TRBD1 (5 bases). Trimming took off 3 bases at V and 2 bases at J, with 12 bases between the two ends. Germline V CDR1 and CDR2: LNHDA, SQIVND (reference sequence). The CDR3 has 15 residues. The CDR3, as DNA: TGTGCCAGTAGTATTGGTCAGGGAAACACAGATACGCAGTATTTT. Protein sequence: CASSIGQGNTDTQYF.